The present T cell receptor beta chain was sequenced within a study of cytomegalovirus exposure and HLA in healthy donors. Points on this clone: The antigen is not known.

The primer mix had 60 Vbeta and 13 Jbeta primers. Assay used: immunoSEQ multiplex PCR; TCRdb lists only in-frame clones, some missing. The sample includes about 40,000 clones. Study-level results: The authors later found TCR association rates varying by HLA locus, with DRB1 most and HLA-C fewest.

This TCR was sampled from a man aged 40-55 years in good health and CMV-seropositive. The sequenced material came from PBMCs.

The CDR3 loop is CASGGTGDFVYTF. The CDR3 bases are TGTGCCTCCGGGGGGACAGGTGATTTTGTCTACACCTTC. This sequence joins TRBV6-1 and TRBJ1-2; TRBD1 agrees at 8 bases. After removal of 11 bases from V and 10 bases from J, the junction contained 15 bases not matched to a gene. CDR1 is MNHNS and CDR2 is SASEGT in the germline V gene. This CDR3 has 13 amino acids.